The following is a T cell receptor (beta chain) sequence with its context. Authors' analysis steps: Estimation of nucleated cell counts relied on the amplification of reference gene primers. Clones were sequenced by immunoSEQ multiplex PCR, and TCRdb holds only the in-frame ones, with some missing. D and trimming were read from the DNA, whereas the V and J calls and clone size are those reported in that table. The sample shows about 240,000 clones, roughly 86% of them seen only once. The data were obtained in a study of blood T cell repertoires in COVID-19. Background on the study: Material from acute and convalescent COVID-19 was sourced from the United States, Italy and Spain. PBMCs, B-cell-depleted T cells, or T cells were the source of the cDNA or gDNA that made up the material.

Sequenced input: peripheral blood. This receptor was obtained from a woman in her 30s who had recovered from COVID-19.

The CDR3 is CASSVGTAQETQYF. In DNA form, the CDR3 reads TGTGCCAGTAGTGTGGGGACAGCCCAAGAGACCCAGTACTTC. The rearrangement uses TRBV19 and TRBJ2-5; 7 bases are a match to TRBD1. CDR3 size: 14 residues. Germline V lookup: CDR1 LNHDA, CDR2 SQIVND (reference sequence). The V segment lost 5 bases and the J segment 1 base; nucleotides outside the gene matches: 4.